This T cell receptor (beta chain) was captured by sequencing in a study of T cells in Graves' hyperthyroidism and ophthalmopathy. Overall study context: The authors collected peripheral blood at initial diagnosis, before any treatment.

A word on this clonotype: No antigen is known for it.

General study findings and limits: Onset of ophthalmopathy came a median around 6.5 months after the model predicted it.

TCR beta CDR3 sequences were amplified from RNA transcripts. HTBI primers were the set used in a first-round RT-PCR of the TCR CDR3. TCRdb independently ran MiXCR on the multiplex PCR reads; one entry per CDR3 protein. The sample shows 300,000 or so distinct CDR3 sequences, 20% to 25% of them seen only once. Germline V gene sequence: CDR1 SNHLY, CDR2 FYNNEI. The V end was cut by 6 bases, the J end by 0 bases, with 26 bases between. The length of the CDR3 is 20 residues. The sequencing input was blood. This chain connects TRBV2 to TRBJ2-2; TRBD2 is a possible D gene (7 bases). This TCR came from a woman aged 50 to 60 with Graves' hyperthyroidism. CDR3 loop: CASSEDPAGQLISNTGELFF. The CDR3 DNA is TGTGCCAGCAGCGAGGATCCAGCGGGACAACTGATTTCGAACACCGGGGAGCTGTTTTTT.